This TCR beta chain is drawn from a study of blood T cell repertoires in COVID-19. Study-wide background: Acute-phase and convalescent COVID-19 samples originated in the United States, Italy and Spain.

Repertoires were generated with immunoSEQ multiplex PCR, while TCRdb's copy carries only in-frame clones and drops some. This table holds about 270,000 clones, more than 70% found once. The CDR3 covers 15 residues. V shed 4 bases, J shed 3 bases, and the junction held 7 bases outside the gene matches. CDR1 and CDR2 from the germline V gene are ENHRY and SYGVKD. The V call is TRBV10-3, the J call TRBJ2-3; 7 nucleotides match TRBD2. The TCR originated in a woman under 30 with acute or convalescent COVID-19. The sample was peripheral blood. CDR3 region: CAISGWEGLTDTQYF. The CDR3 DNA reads TGTGCCATCAGTGGGTGGGAGGGCCTAACAGATACGCAGTATTTT.